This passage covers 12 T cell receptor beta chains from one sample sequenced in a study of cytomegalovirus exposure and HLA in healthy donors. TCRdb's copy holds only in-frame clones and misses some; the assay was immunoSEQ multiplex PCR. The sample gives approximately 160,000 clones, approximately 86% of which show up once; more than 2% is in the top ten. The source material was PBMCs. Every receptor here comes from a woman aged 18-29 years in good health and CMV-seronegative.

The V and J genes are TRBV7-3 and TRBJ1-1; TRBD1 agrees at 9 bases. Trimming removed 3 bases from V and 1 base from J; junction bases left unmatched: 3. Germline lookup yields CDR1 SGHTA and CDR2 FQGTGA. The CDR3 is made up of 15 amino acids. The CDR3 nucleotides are TGTGCCAGCAGCTTCTTGGGACAGGGGAACACTGAAGCTTTCTTT. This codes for CASSFLGQGNTEAFF. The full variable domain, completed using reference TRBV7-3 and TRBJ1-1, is GAGVSQTPSNKVTEKGKYVELRCDPISGHTALYWYRQSLGQGPEFLIYFQGTGAADDSGLPNDRFFAVRPEGSVSTLKIQRTERGDSAVYLCASSFLGQGNTEAFFGQGTRLTVV.

The CDR3 reads CASSIITGGSDEQYF. DNA for the CDR3: TGTGCCAGTAGTATCATAACAGGGGGCAGCGACGAGCAGTACTTC. The chain combines TRBV19 with TRBJ2-7, with 9 bases lining up with TRBD1. Germline CDR1 and CDR2: LNHDA and SQIVND (reference sequence). This CDR3 is built from 15 residues. Trimming cost V 3 bases and J 5 bases; bases outside gene matches: 8.

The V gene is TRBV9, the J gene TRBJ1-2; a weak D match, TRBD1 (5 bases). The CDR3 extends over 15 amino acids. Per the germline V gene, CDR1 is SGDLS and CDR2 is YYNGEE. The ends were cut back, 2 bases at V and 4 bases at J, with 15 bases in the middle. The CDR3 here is CASSVSVGGTYGYTF. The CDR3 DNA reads TGTGCCAGCAGCGTTTCGGTGGGGGGGACCTATGGCTACACCTTC.

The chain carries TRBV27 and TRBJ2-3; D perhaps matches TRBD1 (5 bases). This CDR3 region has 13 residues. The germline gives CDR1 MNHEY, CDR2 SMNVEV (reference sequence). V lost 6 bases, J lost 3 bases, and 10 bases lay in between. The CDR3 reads CASRGAATDTQYF. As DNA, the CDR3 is TGTGCCAGCAGAGGGGCGGCTACAGATACGCAGTATTTT.

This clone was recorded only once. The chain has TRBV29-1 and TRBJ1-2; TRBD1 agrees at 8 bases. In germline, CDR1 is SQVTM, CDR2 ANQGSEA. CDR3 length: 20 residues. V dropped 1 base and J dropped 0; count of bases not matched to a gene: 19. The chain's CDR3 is CSVEGPMGADRVLANYGYTF. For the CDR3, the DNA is TGCAGCGTTGAAGGACCAATGGGGGCGGACAGGGTCCTGGCTAACTATGGCTACACCTTC. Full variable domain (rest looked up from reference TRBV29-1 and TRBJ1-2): SAVISQKPSRDICQRGTSLTIQCQVDSQVTMMFWYRQQPGQSLTLIATANQGSEATYESGFVIDKFPISRPNLTFSTLTVSNMSPEDSSIYLCSVEGPMGADRVLANYGYTFGSGTRLTVV.

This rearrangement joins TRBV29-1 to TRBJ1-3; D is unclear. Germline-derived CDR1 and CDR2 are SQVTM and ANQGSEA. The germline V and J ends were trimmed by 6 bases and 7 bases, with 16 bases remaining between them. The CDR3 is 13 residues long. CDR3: CSVDSGFGNTIYF. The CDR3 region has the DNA TGCAGCGTAGACTCGGGATTCGGGAACACCATATATTTT. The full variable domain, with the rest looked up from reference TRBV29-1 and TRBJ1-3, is SAVISQKPSRDICQRGTSLTIQCQVDSQVTMMFWYRQQPGQSLTLIATANQGSEATYESGFVIDKFPISRPNLTFSTLTVSNMSPEDSSIYLCSVDSGFGNTIYFGEGSWLTVV.

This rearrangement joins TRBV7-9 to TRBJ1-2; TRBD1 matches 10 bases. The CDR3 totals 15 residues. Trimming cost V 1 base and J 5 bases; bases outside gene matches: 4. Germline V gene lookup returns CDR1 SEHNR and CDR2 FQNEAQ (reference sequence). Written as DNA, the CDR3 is TGTGCCAGCAGCTTAGGGCGACAGGGGGCTTATGGCTACACCTTC. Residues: CASSLGRQGAYGYTF.

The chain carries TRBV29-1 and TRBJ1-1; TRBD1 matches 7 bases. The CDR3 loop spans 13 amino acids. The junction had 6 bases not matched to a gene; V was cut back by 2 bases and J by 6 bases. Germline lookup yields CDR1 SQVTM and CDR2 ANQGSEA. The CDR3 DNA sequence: TGCAGCGTTGAATTACAGGGGCGTTCTGAAGCTTTCTTT. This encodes CSVELQGRSEAFF.

As DNA, the CDR3 is TGTGCCAGCAGTGGAGGGACGGAAGAAAAACTGTTTTTT. Translated: CASSGGTEEKLFF. V usage is TRBV28 and J usage is TRBJ1-4; tentatively, D is TRBD1 (5 bases). Germline V CDR1 and CDR2: MDHEN, SYDVKM. The CDR3 spans 13 residues. V lost 5 bases to trimming and J lost 8 bases, with 12 bases between them.

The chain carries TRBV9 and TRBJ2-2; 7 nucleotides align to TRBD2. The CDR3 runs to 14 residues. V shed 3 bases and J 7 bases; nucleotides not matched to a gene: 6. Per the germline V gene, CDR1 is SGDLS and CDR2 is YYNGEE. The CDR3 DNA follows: TGTGCCAGCAGCGCAGCGGGACTGGGCGGGGAGCTGTTTTTT. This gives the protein CASSAAGLGGELFF. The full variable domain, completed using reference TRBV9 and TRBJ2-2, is DSGVTQTPKHLITATGQRVTLRCSPRSGDLSVYWYQQSLDQGLQFLIQYYNGEERAKGNILERFSAQQFPDLHSELNLSSLELGDSALYFCASSAAGLGGELFFGEGSRLTVL.

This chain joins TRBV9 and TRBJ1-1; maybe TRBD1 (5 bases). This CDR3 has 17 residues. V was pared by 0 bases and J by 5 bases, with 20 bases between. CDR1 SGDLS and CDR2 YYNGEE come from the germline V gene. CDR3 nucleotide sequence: TGTGCCAGCAGCGTAGAGGGGTGGGCGGGGCGGAGAACTGAAGCTTTCTTT. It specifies CASSVEGWAGRRTEAFF.

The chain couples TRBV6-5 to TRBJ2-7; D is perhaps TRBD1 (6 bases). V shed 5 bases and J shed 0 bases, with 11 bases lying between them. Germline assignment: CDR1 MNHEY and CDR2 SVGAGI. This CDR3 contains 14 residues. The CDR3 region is CASSRQVNSYEQYF. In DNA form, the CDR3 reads TGTGCCAGCAGTCGACAGGTGAACTCCTACGAGCAGTACTTC.